These 29 T cell receptor beta chains share one sample of origin, sequenced in a study of blood T cell repertoires in COVID-19 (dated by TCRdb to the early 2020s). The method was the immunoSEQ multiplex PCR assay. Not all clones reach the TCRdb copy of this immuneACCESS table, which keeps in-frame sequences only. Checked studies attribute under half of the gap to unresolved V genes and leave the rest unexplained. The sample table contains around 400,000 clones; only one count was recorded for roughly 90% of them. The top ten clones comprise roughly 0.86% of the sample. The sample comprised PBMCs or T cells enriched from blood (not recorded which). The receptors come from a middle-aged woman who had been exposed to COVID-19.

This chain links TRBV5-4 with TRBJ2-2; possibly TRBD2 for D (5 bases). The ends were cut back, 5 bases at V and 1 base at J, with 9 bases in the middle. The CDR3 extends over 14 amino acids. The germline V gene encodes CDR1 SGHNT and CDR2 YYREEE (reference sequence). In DNA, the CDR3 is TGTGCCAGCAGTTCGGGATGGAACACCGGGGAGCTGTTTTTT. This gives the protein CASSSGWNTGELFF.

This chain links TRBV18 with TRBJ1-5; no definite D call. The CDR3 extends over 13 amino acids. Trimming took off 6 bases at V and 6 bases at J, with 12 bases between the two ends. Germline CDR1 and CDR2: KGHSH and LQKENI. The CDR3 DNA is TGTGCCAGCTCCCCTATCGAGGGTCAGCCCCAGCATTTT. It translates to CASSPIEGQPQHF. Using reference TRBV18 and TRBJ1-5 for the parts outside the CDR3, the full variable domain is NAGVMQNPRHLVRRRGQEARLRCSPMKGHSHVYWYRQLPEEGLKFMVYLQKENIIDESGMPKERFSAEFPKEGPSILRIQQVVRGDSAAYFCASSPIEGQPQHFGDGTRLSIL.

This sequence joins TRBV30 and TRBJ2-1; 9 bases are shared with TRBD2. The junction had 5 bases not matched to a gene; V was cut back by 2 bases and J by 6 bases. CDR1 GTSNPN and CDR2 SVGIG come from the germline V gene (reference sequence). The CDR3 sequence is 14 residues long. CDR3 residues: CAWSRRREGNEQFF. CDR3 DNA: TGTGCCTGGAGTAGGAGGCGGGAGGGCAATGAGCAGTTCTTC. Full variable domain (outside the CDR3, taken from reference TRBV30 and TRBJ2-1): SQTIHQWPATLVQPVGSPLSLECTVEGTSNPNLYWYRQAAGRGLQLLFYSVGIGQISSEVPQNLSASRPQDRQFILSSKKLLLSDSGFYLCAWSRRREGNEQFFGPGTRLTVL.

J is TRBJ1-3 and V is TRBV6-2 or TRBV6-3; D gene uncertain. Germline values: CDR1 MNHEY, CDR2 SVGEGT. The V end lost 5 bases, the J end lost 4 bases, and 3 bases lay between the germline ends. The CDR3 runs 11 residues. Written as DNA, the CDR3 is TGTGCCAGCAGTCTCGGAAACACCATATATTTT. Protein: CASSLGNTIYF.

The rearrangement joins TRBV24-1 to TRBJ1-5; no definite D call. Germline V gene data show CDR1 as KGHDR and CDR2 as SFDVKD. This CDR3 spans 15 amino acids. Trimming removed 3 bases from V and 4 bases from J, with 12 bases in between. The CDR3 bases are TGTGCCACCAGTGATGTTGCAGGCCCTAATCAGCCCCAGCATTTT. This gives the protein CATSDVAGPNQPQHF.

The chain combines TRBV27 with TRBJ1-5; tentative D call: TRBD1 (5 bases). This CDR3 spans 15 amino acids. Germline CDR1 reads MNHEY; CDR2 reads SMNVEV (reference sequence). With 3 bases removed from V and 3 bases from J, the gap between germline ends came to 12 bases. In DNA form, the CDR3 reads TGTGCCAGCAGTTTTCGCCGACAGAACAATCAGCCCCAGCATTTT. Amino acids: CASSFRRQNNQPQHF.

The chain recombines TRBV29-1 with TRBJ1-1; TRBD1 aligns across 10 bases. Germline assignment: CDR1 SQVTM and CDR2 ANQGSEA. The CDR3 consists of 15 residues. The V segment lost 3 bases and the J segment 5 bases; nucleotides outside the gene matches: 9. CDR3 residues: CSVETGGGVRTEAFF. The CDR3 DNA sequence: TGCAGCGTTGAGACAGGGGGCGGAGTCCGGACTGAAGCTTTCTTT. The full variable domain, with the rest looked up from reference TRBV29-1 and TRBJ1-1, is SAVISQKPSRDICQRGTSLTIQCQVDSQVTMMFWYRQQPGQSLTLIATANQGSEATYESGFVIDKFPISRPNLTFSTLTVSNMSPEDSSIYLCSVETGGGVRTEAFFGQGTRLTVV.

V is TRBV6-2 or TRBV6-3 and J is TRBJ1-1; the D gene is possibly TRBD1 (6 bases). Looked up from germline, CDR1 is MNHEY and CDR2 is SVGEGT. CDR3 length: 15 amino acids. The germline V and J ends were trimmed by 2 bases and 4 bases, with 14 bases remaining between them. CDR3 in amino acids: CASSYHRQAATEAFF. The CDR3 region has the DNA TGTGCCAGCAGTTACCACCGACAGGCAGCCACTGAAGCTTTCTTT.

This rearrangement joins TRBV29-1 to TRBJ1-1; 9 bases match TRBD1. Germline-derived CDR1 and CDR2 are SQVTM and ANQGSEA. The ends lost 1 base at V and 10 bases at J; junction bases unmatched: 7. There are 13 residues in the CDR3. The CDR3 nucleotides are TGCAGCGTTGAAGTTGGACAGGGGCGGCGAGCTTTCTTT. This codes for CSVEVGQGRRAFF. Using reference TRBV29-1 and TRBJ1-1 for the parts outside the CDR3, the full variable domain is SAVISQKPSRDICQRGTSLTIQCQVDSQVTMMFWYRQQPGQSLTLIATANQGSEATYESGFVIDKFPISRPNLTFSTLTVSNMSPEDSSIYLCSVEVGQGRRAFFGQGTRLTVV.

The chain has TRBV11-3 and TRBJ2-7, with TRBD1 matching over 7 bases. CDR3 length: 15 residues. Germline trimming cut 0 bases from V and 5 bases from J; bases unmatched to any gene: 7. Germline CDR1 is SGHNT and CDR2 is YENEEA. CDR3 DNA: TGTGCCAGCAGCTTAGAGGGGACAGTTTATAACGAGCAGTACTTC. Protein sequence: CASSLEGTVYNEQYF.

This clone was observed a few times. The chain carries TRBV7-3 and TRBJ2-2; 7 bases are shared with TRBD1. CDR3 size: 13 residues. Germline V gene sequence: CDR1 SGHTA, CDR2 FQGTGA. Trimming cost V 2 bases and J 7 bases; bases outside gene matches: 1. CDR3: CASSLDRDGELFF. The CDR3 DNA sequence: TGTGCCAGCAGCTTAGACAGGGACGGGGAGCTGTTTTTT.

The chain carries TRBV7-8 and TRBJ2-1, with 9 nucleotides matching TRBD2. CDR1 is SGHVS and CDR2 is FQNEAQ in the germline V gene. Losses at the gene ends were 2 bases for V and 4 bases for J; bases not matched to a gene: 12. The CDR3 has 18 amino acids. Written as DNA, the CDR3 is TGTGCCAGCAGCTTAACTCACCATAGGGCGGGAGGGTACAATGAGCAGTTCTTC. Translation gives CASSLTHHRAGGYNEQFF.

The CDR3 bases are TGCGCCAGCAGCCCCTCGCCGACTAGCGGTAAACCAGGCACAGATACGCAGTATTTT. Residues: CASSPSPTSGKPGTDTQYF. The V call is TRBV4-3, the J call TRBJ2-3; 9 bases agree with TRBD2. V dropped 4 bases and J dropped 1; count of bases not matched to a gene: 15. The CDR3 has 19 amino acids. The germline CDR1 and CDR2 sequences are LGHNA and YSLEER.

This sequence joins TRBV19 and TRBJ1-1, with D uncertain. Germline CDR1 is LNHDA and CDR2 is SQIVND (reference sequence). Trimming pared 5 bases from V and 7 bases from J, leaving 17 bases between. The CDR3 extends over 14 amino acids. The CDR3 here is CASSVPPGNLEAFF. The CDR3, as DNA: TGTGCCAGTAGTGTCCCACCGGGAAACCTTGAAGCTTTCTTT.

The chain couples TRBV6-5 to TRBJ1-2; D unresolved. Germline CDR1 and CDR2: MNHEY and SVGAGI. The CDR3 extends over 13 amino acids. V lost 6 bases, J lost 3 bases, and 11 bases lay in between. CDR3 amino acids: CASRMGVDYGYTF. CDR3 coding DNA: TGTGCCAGCAGGATGGGCGTAGACTATGGCTACACCTTC.

The rearrangement links TRBV7-2 to TRBJ1-2; D unclear. Trimming pared 5 bases from V and 0 bases from J, leaving 7 bases between. The CDR3 spans 13 residues. Germline V CDR1 and CDR2: SGHTA, FQGNSA. CDR3 sequence (DNA): TGTGCCAGCAGCAACAGACCTAACTATGGCTACACCTTC. Protein: CASSNRPNYGYTF.

The V gene is TRBV19, the J gene TRBJ1-5; D remains ambiguous. Per germline, CDR1 LNHDA and CDR2 SQIVND (reference sequence). This CDR3 is built from 13 residues. Trimming removed 6 bases at V and 0 bases at J, with 6 bases between. CDR3 protein: CASSTDSNQPQHF. In DNA form, the CDR3 reads TGTGCCAGTAGCACAGATAGCAATCAGCCCCAGCATTTT. The full variable domain, completed using reference TRBV19 and TRBJ1-5, is DGGITQSPKYLFRKEGQNVTLSCEQNLNHDAMYWYRQDPGQGLRLIYYSQIVNDFQKGDIAEGYSVSREKKESFPLTVTSAQKNPTAFYLCASSTDSNQPQHFGDGTRLSIL.

This chain links TRBV5-4 with TRBJ2-1; possible D gene TRBD1, 5 bases. CDR3 length: 14 residues. With 3 bases removed from V and 3 bases from J, the gap between germline ends came to 10 bases. Germline CDR1 SGHNT, CDR2 YYREEE (reference sequence). The CDR3 DNA reads TGTGCCAGCAGCTGGTCGACAGACTACAATGAGCAGTTCTTC. It encodes CASSWSTDYNEQFF.

The chain is built from TRBV4-3 and TRBJ2-7; 8 nucleotides align to TRBD1. The CDR3 runs to 15 residues. Germline assignment: CDR1 LGHNA and CDR2 YSLEER. V shed 0 bases and J 6 bases; nucleotides not matched to a gene: 7. The CDR3 DNA is TGCGCCAGCAGCCAAGAGCCGGCCACAGGGGGCGAGCAGTACTTC. It encodes CASSQEPATGGEQYF.

This chain connects TRBV19 to TRBJ1-1; 9 positions agree with TRBD1. Unmatched junction bases numbered 7, after V lost 3 bases and J lost 11 bases. Germline V gene lookup returns CDR1 LNHDA and CDR2 SQIVND (reference sequence). This CDR3 comprises 13 residues. The DNA of the CDR3 is TGTGCCAGTAGTATTGACAGGGGGACGTTGGCTTTCTTT. Its protein is CASSIDRGTLAFF.

The chain is built from TRBV5-1 and TRBJ2-4; TRBD1 matches 10 bases. V was clipped by 4 bases and J by 7 bases; unmatched bases: 5. Germline V lookup: CDR1 SGHRS, CDR2 YFSETQ. The CDR3 length is 14 residues. Written as DNA, the CDR3 is TGCGCCAGCAGCCCCGGGACAGGGGTTAACATTCAGTACTTC. Translating it yields CASSPGTGVNIQYF.

This clone was seen just once. The chain has TRBV29-1 and TRBJ1-1; D gene ambiguous. V lost 2 bases and J 5 bases, leaving 15 bases between the germline ends. This CDR3 has 14 amino acids. The germline CDR1 and CDR2 sequences are SQVTM and ANQGSEA. CDR3 sequence (DNA): TGCAGCGTTGAACCGCGGGGTGCCGCGACTGAAGCTTTCTTT. Translated: CSVEPRGAATEAFF.

This clone was detected many times. V and J are TRBV27 and TRBJ1-6; D uncertain. Germline assignment: CDR1 MNHEY and CDR2 SMNVEV (reference sequence). The CDR3 has 16 amino acids. V was pared by 5 bases and J by 0 bases, with 11 bases between. CDR3 sequence (DNA): TGTGCCAGCAGTATACGAATGAGCTCCTATAATTCACCCCTCCACTTT. It codes for CASSIRMSSYNSPLHF.

J is TRBJ2-1 and V is TRBV7-2; 10 bases are shared with TRBD2. The germline CDR1 and CDR2 sequences are SGHTA and FQGNSA. The J segment lost 5 bases and the V segment lost 1 base, leaving 2 bases of the junction unmatched. The CDR3 runs to 15 residues. Written as DNA, the CDR3 is TGTGCCAGCAGCTTAGAACTAGCGGGACACAATGAGCAGTTCTTC. It encodes CASSLELAGHNEQFF.

This chain links TRBV30 with TRBJ1-2; 9 bases are a match to TRBD1. J gave up 5 bases and V 3 bases, and 7 bases lay outside the gene matches. Germline CDR1 GTSNPN, CDR2 SVGIG (reference sequence). The length of the CDR3 is 14 residues. The CDR3 DNA sequence: TGTGCCTGGAGGGCCCGGGACAGGGAATATGGCTACACCTTC. Translated, it gives CAWRARDREYGYTF.

V usage is TRBV7-2 and J usage is TRBJ1-1; possibly TRBD1 for D (5 bases). V was shortened by 5 bases and J by 4 bases, with 14 bases between the two germline ends. The CDR3 loop spans 14 amino acids. Per the germline V gene, CDR1 is SGHTA and CDR2 is FQGNSA. The CDR3 DNA reads as TGTGCCAGCAGCAGGATCCAGGGTGGCACTGAAGCTTTCTTT. Its translation is CASSRIQGGTEAFF.

The chain combines TRBV18 with TRBJ2-7, with D uncertain. The germline CDR1 and CDR2 sequences are KGHSH and LQKENI. The CDR3 totals 14 residues. V was cut by 2 bases and J by 0 bases, with 8 bases left in between. This CDR3 is CASSPGQLSYEQYF. The CDR3 DNA follows: TGTGCCAGCTCACCAGGGCAGCTCTCCTACGAGCAGTACTTC. Using reference TRBV18 and TRBJ2-7 for the parts outside the CDR3, the full variable domain is NAGVMQNPRHLVRRRGQEARLRCSPMKGHSHVYWYRQLPEEGLKFMVYLQKENIIDESGMPKERFSAEFPKEGPSILRIQQVVRGDSAAYFCASSPGQLSYEQYFGPGTRLTVT.

The rearrangement joins TRBV5-1 to TRBJ2-7; 8 bases line up with TRBD1. The CDR3 has 14 residues. V lost 2 bases, J lost 3 bases, and 4 bases stayed unmatched. CDR1 is SGHRS and CDR2 is YFSETQ in the germline V gene. The CDR3 sequence is CASSFGTGGYEQYF. The CDR3 DNA sequence: TGCGCCAGCAGCTTTGGTACAGGGGGCTACGAGCAGTACTTC.

The V call is TRBV29-1, the J call TRBJ1-1; D not resolved. The CDR3 runs to 10 residues. Germline V lookup: CDR1 SQVTM, CDR2 ANQGSEA. V was pared by 8 bases and J by 10 bases, with 14 bases between. CDR3 sequence reads: CSCRGSVAFF. DNA for the CDR3: TGCAGCTGTCGCGGGTCTGTAGCTTTCTTT. The variable domain in full, completed from reference TRBV29-1 and TRBJ1-1, reads SAVISQKPSRDICQRGTSLTIQCQVDSQVTMMFWYRQQPGQSLTLIATANQGSEATYESGFVIDKFPISRPNLTFSTLTVSNMSPEDSSIYLCSCRGSVAFFGQGTRLTVV.